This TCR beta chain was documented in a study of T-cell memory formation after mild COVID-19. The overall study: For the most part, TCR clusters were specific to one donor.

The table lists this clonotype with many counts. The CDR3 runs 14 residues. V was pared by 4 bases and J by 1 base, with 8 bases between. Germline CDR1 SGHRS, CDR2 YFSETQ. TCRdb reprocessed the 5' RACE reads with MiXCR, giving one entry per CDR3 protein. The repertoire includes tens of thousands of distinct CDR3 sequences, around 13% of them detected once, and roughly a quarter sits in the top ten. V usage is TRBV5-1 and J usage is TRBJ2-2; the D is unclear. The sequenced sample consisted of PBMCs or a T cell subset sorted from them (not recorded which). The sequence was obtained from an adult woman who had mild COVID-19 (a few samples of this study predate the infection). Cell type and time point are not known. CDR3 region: CASSPGMNTGELFF. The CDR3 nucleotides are TGCGCCAGCAGCCCAGGAATGAACACCGGGGAGCTGTTTTTT.